The next 12 T cell receptor beta chains were all read from a single sample in a study of beta chain features in type 1 diabetes (dated by TCRdb to the late 2010s). The full study reports these points: A moderate but significant shortening of TCRB CDR3 length was observed in type 1 diabetes patients in all four CD4+ subsets.

The antigens these receptors bind are not known. Library method: the immunoSEQ multiplex PCR assay. All of the isolated RNA was reverse transcribed with the High Capacity cDNA Reverse Transcription Kit, so expressed TCRB transcripts were sequenced. Imported from immuneACCESS, the table was reduced by TCRdb to in-frame sequences with V and J called. These copies leave out some clones; in studies compared against another copy, an unresolved V gene accounts for under half, and the cause of the remainder is not known. Within this sample are about 370,000 clones, with around a tenth of them counted one time only. About 0.6% of the sample is taken by the ten largest. Sequenced sample: central memory CD4+ T cells from blood. Receptors were obtained from a man aged 25 to 45 with type 1 diabetes.

This clone occurred a few times. The V and J genes are TRBV9 and TRBJ2-7; D is possibly TRBD2 (5 bases). The CDR3 contains 13 residues. The V and J ends lost 0 bases and 7 bases respectively, with 11 bases between them. The germline gives CDR1 SGDLS, CDR2 YYNGEE. The CDR3 reads CASSVGLAGEQYF. The CDR3 DNA sequence: TGTGCCAGCAGCGTAGGCCTAGCTGGGGAGCAGTACTTC. Variable domain in full (rest from reference TRBV9 and TRBJ2-7): DSGVTQTPKHLITATGQRVTLRCSPRSGDLSVYWYQQSLDQGLQFLIQYYNGEERAKGNILERFSAQQFPDLHSELNLSSLELGDSALYFCASSVGLAGEQYFGPGTRLTVT.

J is TRBJ2-5 and V is TRBV30, with 9 positions matching TRBD2. CDR3 size: 14 residues. The V gene end was trimmed by 5 bases and the J gene end by 3 bases; junction bases not matched to a gene: 7. From germline, CDR1 is GTSNPN and CDR2 SVGIG (reference sequence). CDR3 region: CAWVNRLAEETQYF. The DNA for the CDR3 is TGTGCCTGGGTTAACCGACTAGCGGAAGAGACCCAGTACTTC.

As for this clone: This sample includes further DNA sequences coding for the same CDR3. The genes are TRBV28 and TRBJ1-1; D unclear. Trimming removed 6 bases at V and 6 bases at J, with 11 bases between. The germline V gene encodes CDR1 MDHEN and CDR2 SYDVKM. This CDR3 is 12 amino acids long. The CDR3 sequence is CASSPGRPEAFF. CDR3 nucleotides: TGTGCCAGCAGCCCCGGTAGACCTGAAGCTTTCTTT. The full variable domain, with the rest looked up from reference TRBV28 and TRBJ1-1, is DVKVTQSSRYLVKRTGEKVFLECVQDMDHENMFWYRQDPGLGLRLIYFSYDVKMKEKGDIPEGYSVSREKKERFSLILESASTNQTSMYLCASSPGRPEAFFGQGTRLTVV.

This sequence joins TRBV11-2 and TRBJ2-5; the D is unclear. Germline CDR1 is SGHAT and CDR2 is FQNNGV. Trimming shortened V by 10 bases and J by 7 bases, and 16 bases separated the two germline ends. The CDR3 runs to 12 residues. The CDR3 DNA is TGTGCCATAGTTCTAGAATCGGGGACCCAGTACTTC. It translates to CAIVLESGTQYF.

In this sample, this clone turned up a few times. The J gene is TRBJ2-3, the V gene TRBV11-2, with D perhaps matching TRBD1 or TRBD2 (5 bases each). The CDR3 extends over 16 amino acids. Trimming removed 5 bases from V and 6 bases from J, with 21 bases in between. Per germline, CDR1 SGHAT and CDR2 FQNNGV. The CDR3 loop is CASSAGFGLAGDTQYF. The CDR3 DNA follows: TGTGCCAGCAGCGCAGGGTTTGGGCTAGCAGGTGATACGCAGTATTTT.

The V call is TRBV6-1, the J call TRBJ2-3, with unresolved D. This CDR3 has 15 residues. Trimming stripped 6 bases from V and 0 bases from J, with 13 bases between. The germline CDR1 and CDR2 sequences are MNHNS and SASEGT. CDR3: CASRRRISSTDTQYF. The CDR3 DNA follows: TGTGCCAGCAGGCGACGTATTTCTAGCACAGATACGCAGTATTTT.

This clone occurred a few times. The chain couples TRBV30 to TRBJ1-1; D remains unclear. CDR1 GTSNPN and CDR2 SVGIG come from the germline V gene (reference sequence). V lost 3 bases to trimming and J lost 0 bases, with 8 bases between them. This CDR3 is 13 amino acids long. The chain's CDR3 is CAWRRNMNTEAFF. CDR3 DNA: TGTGCCTGGAGGAGGAATATGAACACTGAAGCTTTCTTT.

This chain connects TRBV19 to TRBJ2-2; 10 nucleotides match TRBD2. In germline, CDR1 is LNHDA, CDR2 SQIVND (reference sequence). CDR3 length: 17 residues. V shed 3 bases and J 6 bases; nucleotides not matched to a gene: 10. The CDR3: CASSIRLAGEFSGELFF. The CDR3 DNA is TGTGCCAGTAGTATCAGGCTAGCGGGAGAGTTCTCCGGGGAGCTGTTTTTT.

The J gene is TRBJ2-2, the V gene TRBV9; a weak D match, TRBD2 (5 bases). The CDR3 spans 15 residues. Deletions cut 4 bases from V and 4 bases from J, with 14 bases between. Germline CDR1 SGDLS, CDR2 YYNGEE. CDR3 bases: TGTGCCAGCAGCCAAGAGAGGAGGTTCACCGGGGAGCTGTTTTTT. Residues: CASSQERRFTGELFF. Complete variable domain (other parts from reference TRBV9 and TRBJ2-2): DSGVTQTPKHLITATGQRVTLRCSPRSGDLSVYWYQQSLDQGLQFLIQYYNGEERAKGNILERFSAQQFPDLHSELNLSSLELGDSALYFCASSQERRFTGELFFGEGSRLTVL.

V and J are TRBV5-1 and TRBJ1-1; 7 bases match TRBD1. The V gene end was trimmed by 0 bases and the J gene end by 2 bases; junction bases not matched to a gene: 4. Germline CDR1 and CDR2: SGHRS and YFSETQ. CDR3 length: 15 residues. For the CDR3, the DNA is TGCGCCAGCAGCTTGGGGCAGGGGGGCAACACTGAAGCTTTCTTT. Encoded protein: CASSLGQGGNTEAFF. The complete variable domain, with remaining parts taken from reference TRBV5-1 and TRBJ1-1, reads KAGVTQTPRYLIKTRGQQVTLSCSPISGHRSVSWYQQTPGQGLQFLFEYFSETQRNKGNFPGRFSGRQFSNSRSEMNVSTLELGDSALYLCASSLGQGGNTEAFFGQGTRLTVV.

This clone was counted at least ten times. The V gene is TRBV10-3, the J gene TRBJ1-2, with a possible D match to TRBD1 (5 bases). This CDR3 contains 16 residues. Germline CDR1 ENHRY, CDR2 SYGVKD. V was clipped by 0 bases and J by 5 bases, with 16 bases between them. The CDR3 nucleotides read TGTGCCATCAGTGAGTCGACGAATTCAGGGTTTTATGGCTACACCTTC. Encoded protein: CAISESTNSGFYGYTF.

The sample holds a few counts of this clone. This chain connects TRBV4-2 to TRBJ2-1; no clear D gene. The CDR3 runs 16 residues. The V gene's germline CDR1 is LGHNA and CDR2 YNFKEQ. V lost 0 bases, J lost 2 bases, and 11 bases lay in between. The CDR3, as DNA: TGTGCCAGCAGCCAAGACGGGTTTGGCACCTACAATGAGCAGTTCTTC. This encodes CASSQDGFGTYNEQFF.